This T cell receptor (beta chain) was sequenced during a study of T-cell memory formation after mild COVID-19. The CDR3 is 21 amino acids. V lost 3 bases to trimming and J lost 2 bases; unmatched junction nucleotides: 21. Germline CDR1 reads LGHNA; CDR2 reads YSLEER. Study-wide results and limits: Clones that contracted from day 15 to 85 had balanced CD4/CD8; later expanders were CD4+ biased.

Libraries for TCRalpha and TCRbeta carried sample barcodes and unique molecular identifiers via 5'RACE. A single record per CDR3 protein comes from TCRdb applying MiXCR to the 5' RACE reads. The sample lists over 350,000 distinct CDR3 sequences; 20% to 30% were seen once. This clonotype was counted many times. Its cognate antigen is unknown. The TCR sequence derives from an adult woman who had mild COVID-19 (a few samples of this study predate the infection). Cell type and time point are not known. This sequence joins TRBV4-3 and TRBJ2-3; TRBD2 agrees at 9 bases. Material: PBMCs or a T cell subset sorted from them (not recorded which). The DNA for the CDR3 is TGCGCCAGCAGCCAGCTGGTTGAAGGGCAGCGGGAGGAGAGGCACACAGATACGCAGTATTTT. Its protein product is CASSQLVEGQREERHTDTQYF.